These T cell receptor beta chains were read from a single sample in a study of T cell repertoires and Cas9 in healthy adults. Using immunoSEQ multiplex PCR, the repertoire was profiled, and TCRdb retains in-frame clones only, with some absent. The table shows fewer than 25,000 clones, with more than 80% occurring only once. Sequencing was done on a sample of CD4+ effector T cells (CD127+, CD25-, CD137-, CD154-) from PBMCs; culture status not recorded. These TCRs come from a human donor in good health. The conserved cysteine and the conserved F or W are not part of the CDR3 here. The order of the fields is clone size, V gene, CDR3 protein. Some rows have no size entry. The others give once, few or many, or a class for an expanded clone.

>NA|TRBV14
ASSRQGGNTEAF
>NA|TRBV6-5
ASSLSTGGLASPLH
>NA|TRBV28
ASSLRQNEKLF
>NA|TRBV7-9
ASSLLGVGSYEQY
>NA|TRBV15
ATSRDDGLDIQY
>NA|TRBV30
AWREPGGTYGYT
>NA|TRBV6-1
ASGERSYEQY
>NA|TRBV9
ASSVQWSGELF
>once|TRBV2
ASQGRGVTDTQY
>NA|TRBV5-8
ASTEFSGRVQY
>NA|TRBV10-2
ASLLRRQY
>NA|TRBV6-5
ASTGTGIMNTEAF
>NA|TRBV6-1
ASSPRAPSSPLH
>NA|TRBV4-3
ASSQDLASGSRNAGELF
>NA|TRBV7-2
ASSLERGEQY
>once|TRBV18
ASSKQKGEPYEQY
>NA|TRBV6-5
ASPPLVEAGELF
>NA|TRBV29-1
SVEHSQETQY
>NA|TRBV6-5
ATLDSVNTEAF
>once|TRBV27
ASSSRQTNSPLH
>NA|TRBV28
ASSRRGQPQH
>NA|TRBV6-5
ASSYSTGRVGEKLF
>few|TRBV20-1
SVWSTNEQF
>NA|TRBV16
ASSLADGLHGSYEQY
>NA|TRBV11-3
ASSLGGRLNTGELF
>NA|TRBV19
ASSILLAGGPGANVLT
>NA|TRBV18
ASSPPDSGNYEQY
>NA|TRBV5-4
ASSMGARFNYGYT
>NA|TRBV10-3
AISESETVVYEQY
>NA|TRBV7-2
ASSLAGTYNSPLH
>once|TRBV19
ASSDYRNQPQY
>NA|TRBV27
ASSLRPGINYGYT
>NA|TRBV5-1
ASSLGSRVPNSPLH
>NA|TRBV4-2
ASSQDGSFNQPQH
>NA|TRBV5-1
ASRATSGPQETQY
>NA|TRBV6-5
ASSYTDRNQPQH
>NA|TRBV9
ASSYGQASGNTIY
>once|TRBV19
ASSLPGQRSYEQY
>NA|TRBV19
ASSPREGQPQH
>NA|TRBV27
ASSSGRYGYT
>NA|TRBV9
ASSPLLGARLYEQY
>NA|TRBV5-1
ASSRQGYEQY
>NA|TRBV10-3
AISDRDISYNEQF
>NA|TRBV6-5
ASSSRLAEETQY
>NA|TRBV29-1
SVGTALFNEQF
>NA|TRBV6-6
ASSSGTRNTEAF
>NA|TRBV5-4
ASSLGSRVLTDTQY
>NA|TRBV7-9
ASSFRTGRTDTQY
>NA|TRBV5-4
ASSLAIRNTEAF
>NA|TRBV19
ASSMASSPNTGELF
>once|TRBV18
ASSPRGTSSGNTIY
>NA|TRBV5-4
ASSLSEGAYEQY